This TCR beta chain was identified during a study of T cells after yellow fever vaccination. Study in general: Preparation of fractions with low cell numbers was performed using SMART-Seq v4 Ultra Low Input. Study-level points and caveats: Post-booster repertoires contained most primary-vaccination clones again (roughly 96% CD4, 85% to 90% CD8).

This clonotype was picked up many times. Its target is not known. Generation of TCR cDNA used 5'RACE template switching (which added a universal primer site and UMIs). TCRdb analysed the 5' RACE reads with MiXCR anew, one entry per CDR3 protein. The sample holds 250,000 or so distinct CDR3 sequences, about 3.9% seen once. The CDR3 runs 16 residues. The V end was cut by 0 bases, the J end by 4 bases, with 16 bases between. Germline assignment: CDR1 SGHRS and CDR2 YFSETQ. The sequence was obtained from a man aged 18 to 29 who received the YFV17D yellow fever vaccine. The specimen was PBMCs, collected 15 days after the yellow fever booster vaccination. The chain joins TRBV5-1 to TRBJ1-2, with a possible D match to TRBD1 (5 bases). The CDR3 is CASSLVGQGQTYGYTF. As DNA, the CDR3 is TGCGCCAGCAGCTTGGTTGGGCAGGGTCAGACCTATGGCTACACCTTC.